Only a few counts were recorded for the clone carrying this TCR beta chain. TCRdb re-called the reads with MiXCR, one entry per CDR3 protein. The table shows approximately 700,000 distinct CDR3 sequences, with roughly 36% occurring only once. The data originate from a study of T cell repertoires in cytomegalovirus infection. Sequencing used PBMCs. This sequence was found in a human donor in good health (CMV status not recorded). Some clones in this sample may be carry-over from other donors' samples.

The CDR3 is CASSLNRAEKLFF. The CDR3 region has the DNA TGTGCCAGCAGCTTAAACAGGGCGGAAAAACTGTTTTTT. This chain uses TRBV7-2 with TRBJ1-4, with D maybe TRBD1 (6 bases). In germline, CDR1 is SGHTA, CDR2 FQGNSA. V lost 2 bases, J lost 8 bases, and 9 bases lay in between. This CDR3 spans 13 amino acids.